A selection of T cell receptor beta chains follows, all from one sample in a study of cytomegalovirus exposure and HLA in healthy donors. The data were produced by immunoSEQ multiplex PCR, yet TCRdb's version contains in-frame clones alone and is incomplete. This table has about 250,000 clones, around 90% appearing once. Sequencing was carried out using PBMCs. The receptors originated from a girl between 2 and 10 years old in good health and CMV-seronegative. Each CDR3 is given with its conserved first and last residue. Each record gives: V gene, D gene, clone size, J gene, CDR3 DNA, CDR3 protein. D genes are given only for firm matches. The size entry is marked missing in some rows and otherwise reads once, few, many or a size class.

V gene: TRBV28; D gene: -; clone size: -; J gene: TRBJ2-5; CDR3 DNA: TGTGCGGCGCAGGAGGGGGCAGAGGAGACCCAGTACTTC; CDR3 protein: CAAQEGAEETQYF
V gene: TRBV19; D gene: TRBD2; clone size: -; J gene: TRBJ2-3; CDR3 DNA: TGTGCCAGTAGTGCATGGGCTCTAGCGGGAGGCCGTGGAGATACGCAGTATTTT; CDR3 protein: CASSAWALAGGRGDTQYF
V gene: TRBV19; D gene: TRBD2; clone size: -; J gene: TRBJ2-7; CDR3 DNA: TGTGCCAGTAGTACCGGACTAGACTCCTACGAGCAGTACTTC; CDR3 protein: CASSTGLDSYEQYF
V gene: TRBV5-1; D gene: -; clone size: -; J gene: TRBJ2-1; CDR3 DNA: TGCGCCAGCAGCTTCGGTCTCGGGGGTCCAACTGAGCAGTTCTTC; CDR3 protein: CASSFGLGGPTEQFF
V gene: TRBV6-5; D gene: -; clone size: -; J gene: TRBJ1-3; CDR3 DNA: TGTGCCAGCAGTTACAATCCGGGACATACTGGAAACACCATATATTTT; CDR3 protein: CASSYNPGHTGNTIYF
V gene: TRBV23-1; D gene: -; clone size: -; J gene: TRBJ2-7; CDR3 DNA: TGCGCCAGCAGTCACTCAGGGGTACTGGGCCCCTACGAGCAGTACTTC; CDR3 protein: CASSHSGVLGPYEQYF
V gene: TRBV28; D gene: -; clone size: -; J gene: TRBJ1-5; CDR3 DNA: TGTGCCAGCAGTTTCAGGGGTGTCCAGCCCCAGCATTTT; CDR3 protein: CASSFRGVQPQHF
V gene: TRBV9; D gene: TRBD1; clone size: -; J gene: TRBJ1-1; CDR3 DNA: TGTGCCAGCAGCGCGGGGACAGGGGTGAACACTGAAGCTTTCTTT; CDR3 protein: CASSAGTGVNTEAFF
V gene: TRBV2; D gene: -; clone size: -; J gene: TRBJ1-2; CDR3 DNA: TGTGCCAGCGGAGAGGGCTATGGCTACACCTTC; CDR3 protein: CASGEGYGYTF
V gene: TRBV19; D gene: TRBD2; clone size: -; J gene: TRBJ2-1; CDR3 DNA: TGTGCCAGTAGTCCGGGACTAGCGGGAGCCGACTACAATGAGCAGTTCTTC; CDR3 protein: CASSPGLAGADYNEQFF
V gene: TRBV9; D gene: -; clone size: -; J gene: TRBJ2-2; CDR3 DNA: TGTGCCAGCAGCGTTCGACAGGTGATCACGGCGAACACCGGGGAGCTGTTTTTT; CDR3 protein: CASSVRQVITANTGELFF
V gene: TRBV4-1; D gene: TRBD1; clone size: -; J gene: TRBJ2-2; CDR3 DNA: TGCGCCAGCAGCCAAGATTGGGACAGGGTCACCAGGGAGCTGTTTTTT; CDR3 protein: CASSQDWDRVTRELFF
V gene: TRBV2; D gene: -; clone size: once; J gene: TRBJ2-3; CDR3 DNA: TGTGCCCTCGATCTCGAGGGTGTCACAGATACGCAGTATTTT; CDR3 protein: CALDLEGVTDTQYF
V gene: TRBV10-3; D gene: TRBD2; clone size: -; J gene: TRBJ2-3; CDR3 DNA: TGTGCCATCAGCAACGCAAGGACTAGCGGGGGGTCAGATACGCAGTATTTT; CDR3 protein: CAISNARTSGGSDTQYF
V gene: TRBV25-1; D gene: -; clone size: -; J gene: TRBJ1-6; CDR3 DNA: TGTGCCAGCAGTGGTGGAGGGACACCCCTCCACTTT; CDR3 protein: CASSGGGTPLHF
V gene: TRBV4-1; D gene: -; clone size: few; J gene: TRBJ1-1; CDR3 DNA: TGCGCCAGCAGCCCAGGTTCGGATTACACTGAAGCTTTCTTT; CDR3 protein: CASSPGSDYTEAFF
V gene: TRBV7-9; D gene: -; clone size: -; J gene: TRBJ2-7; CDR3 DNA: TGTGCCAGCAGCTTAGGACTCTCCTACGAGCAGTACTTC; CDR3 protein: CASSLGLSYEQYF
V gene: TRBV9; D gene: TRBD2; clone size: -; J gene: TRBJ2-5; CDR3 DNA: TGTGCCAGCAGCGTCTCCCCTAGCGGGGGGGCAGGAGGGACCCAGTACTTC; CDR3 protein: CASSVSPSGGAGGTQYF
V gene: TRBV7-8; D gene: TRBD2; clone size: -; J gene: TRBJ2-1; CDR3 DNA: TGTGCCAGCAGCTTAGCCCGTTTTAGCGGGGGGGCCTCTCCTCGGTTGTACAATGAGCAGTTCTTC; CDR3 protein: CASSLARFSGGASPRLYNEQFF
V gene: TRBV2; D gene: TRBD2; clone size: -; J gene: TRBJ2-1; CDR3 DNA: TGTGCCAGCAGTGCCCTAGCGGGGTACAATGAGCAGTTCTTC; CDR3 protein: CASSALAGYNEQFF
V gene: TRBV27; D gene: -; clone size: -; J gene: TRBJ2-7; CDR3 DNA: TGTGCCAGCAGTTTTAGGGGTAACTACGAGCAGTACTTC; CDR3 protein: CASSFRGNYEQYF
V gene: TRBV10-3; D gene: -; clone size: once; J gene: TRBJ1-1; CDR3 DNA: TGTGCCATCAGTGAGGCGGCAGCTTTGAACACTGAAGCTTTCTTT; CDR3 protein: CAISEAAALNTEAFF
V gene: TRBV15; D gene: TRBD2; clone size: -; J gene: TRBJ2-5; CDR3 DNA: TGTGCCACCAGCAGAAACCTCGGGGTAGCGGGAGCCCAAGAGACCCAGTACTTC; CDR3 protein: CATSRNLGVAGAQETQYF
V gene: TRBV5-4; D gene: -; clone size: -; J gene: TRBJ1-2; CDR3 DNA: TGTGCCAGCAGCTTGTCAGGGCCCTATGGCTACACCTTC; CDR3 protein: CASSLSGPYGYTF
V gene: TRBV27; D gene: -; clone size: -; J gene: TRBJ1-1; CDR3 DNA: TGTGCCAGCAGTTTGACGGGGATGAACACTGAAGCTTTCTTT; CDR3 protein: CASSLTGMNTEAFF
V gene: TRBV27; D gene: -; clone size: -; J gene: TRBJ1-5; CDR3 DNA: TGTGCCAGCAGTTTATCGGGGGGTGGGTCTTTCGATCAGCCCCAGCATTTT; CDR3 protein: CASSLSGGGSFDQPQHF
V gene: TRBV5-1; D gene: -; clone size: -; J gene: TRBJ2-5; CDR3 DNA: TGCGCCAGCAGCCAAGTGGGGGCGCTGGGAGAGACCCAGTACTTC; CDR3 protein: CASSQVGALGETQYF
V gene: TRBV19; D gene: -; clone size: -; J gene: TRBJ1-1; CDR3 DNA: TGTGCCAGTAGTATAGCTGCGGTGAACACTGAAGCTTTCTTT; CDR3 protein: CASSIAAVNTEAFF
V gene: TRBV7-2; D gene: TRBD2; clone size: -; J gene: TRBJ2-7; CDR3 DNA: TGTGCCAGCAGCCCAGGACTAGCGGGGTACGAGCAGTACTTC; CDR3 protein: CASSPGLAGYEQYF
V gene: TRBV9; D gene: -; clone size: -; J gene: TRBJ1-1; CDR3 DNA: TGTGCCAGCAGCGTAGTCCGCCAGGGGCTTTCCACTGAAGCTTTCTTT; CDR3 protein: CASSVVRQGLSTEAFF
V gene: TRBV5-1; D gene: TRBD2; clone size: -; J gene: TRBJ2-3; CDR3 DNA: TGCGCCAGCAGCTTGACTAGCGGGGGGTCAGATACGCAGTATTTT; CDR3 protein: CASSLTSGGSDTQYF
V gene: TRBV4-1; D gene: -; clone size: -; J gene: TRBJ1-3; CDR3 DNA: TGCGCCAGCAGCCCGGGAGCCGGAAACACCATATATTTT; CDR3 protein: CASSPGAGNTIYF
V gene: TRBV7-7; D gene: TRBD2; clone size: -; J gene: TRBJ2-1; CDR3 DNA: TGTGCTAGCAGCTTTTCTAGCGGGGGACACAATGAGCAGTTCTTC; CDR3 protein: CASSFSSGGHNEQFF
V gene: TRBV30; D gene: -; clone size: -; J gene: TRBJ2-1; CDR3 DNA: TGTGCCTGGAGCCCGGGGGTGTATGAGCAGTTCTTC; CDR3 protein: CAWSPGVYEQFF
V gene: TRBV7-2; D gene: TRBD2; clone size: -; J gene: TRBJ2-3; CDR3 DNA: TGTGCCAGCAGCTTAACTAGCGGGGGTACAGATACGCAGTATTTT; CDR3 protein: CASSLTSGGTDTQYF
V gene: TRBV5-1; D gene: -; clone size: -; J gene: TRBJ2-7; CDR3 DNA: TGCGCCAGCCAGTGGAGCAGGGATTACGAGCAGTACTTC; CDR3 protein: CASQWSRDYEQYF
V gene: TRBV6-5; D gene: TRBD1; clone size: -; J gene: TRBJ2-2; CDR3 DNA: TGTGCCAGCAGTTACCAGGGGGACACCGGGGAGCTGTTTTTT; CDR3 protein: CASSYQGDTGELFF
V gene: TRBV7-2; D gene: -; clone size: -; J gene: TRBJ2-7; CDR3 DNA: TGTGCCAGCAGCCCCGACAGGTCCTTCTACGAGCAGTACTTC; CDR3 protein: CASSPDRSFYEQYF
V gene: TRBV27; D gene: -; clone size: -; J gene: TRBJ1-1; CDR3 DNA: TGTGCCAGCAGCCGACTAGAGCCAGCGTCTACTGAAGCTTTCTTT; CDR3 protein: CASSRLEPASTEAFF
V gene: TRBV6-5; D gene: TRBD1; clone size: -; J gene: TRBJ2-3; CDR3 DNA: TGTGCCAGCAAACCGGGACAGGGGGCGCGGGATACGCAGTATTTT; CDR3 protein: CASKPGQGARDTQYF
V gene: TRBV7-2; D gene: TRBD2; clone size: -; J gene: TRBJ2-7; CDR3 DNA: TGTGCCAGCAGCTTAGCGGCGGGAGGGGTGAACGAGCAGTACTTC; CDR3 protein: CASSLAAGGVNEQYF
V gene: TRBV5-1; D gene: -; clone size: -; J gene: TRBJ1-1; CDR3 DNA: TGCGCCAGCAGCCCTAGAGGGAGGGCTGAAGCTTTCTTT; CDR3 protein: CASSPRGRAEAFF
V gene: TRBV7-3; D gene: -; clone size: few; J gene: TRBJ1-1; CDR3 DNA: TGTGCCAGCAGCGCAGCGGGGAACACTGAAGCTTTCTTT; CDR3 protein: CASSAAGNTEAFF
V gene: TRBV30; D gene: TRBD1; clone size: -; J gene: TRBJ2-7; CDR3 DNA: TGTGCCTGGAGTGCTGGGACAGGGGCTACCTACGAGCAGTACTTC; CDR3 protein: CAWSAGTGATYEQYF
V gene: TRBV5-6; D gene: TRBD1; clone size: -; J gene: TRBJ1-5; CDR3 DNA: TGTGCCAGCAGCTTTAAAGGGGGCGTCACCCAGCCCCAGCATTTT; CDR3 protein: CASSFKGGVTQPQHF